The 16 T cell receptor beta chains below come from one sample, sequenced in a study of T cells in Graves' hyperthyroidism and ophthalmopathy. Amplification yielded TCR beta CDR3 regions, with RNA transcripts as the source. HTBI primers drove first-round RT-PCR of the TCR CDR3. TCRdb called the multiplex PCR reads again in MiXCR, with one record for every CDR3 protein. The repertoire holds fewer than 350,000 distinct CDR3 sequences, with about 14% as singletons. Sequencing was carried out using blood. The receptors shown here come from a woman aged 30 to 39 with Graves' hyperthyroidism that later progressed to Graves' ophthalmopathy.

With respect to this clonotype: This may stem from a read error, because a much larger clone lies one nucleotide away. Here the CDR3 reads CASRSDRGNTEASF. CDR3 DNA sequence: TGTGCCAGCAGGTCAGACAGGGGTAACACTGAAGCTTCCTTT. This chain links TRBV2 with TRBJ1-1, with 8 bases aligning to TRBD1. The germline gives CDR1 SNHLY, CDR2 FYNNEI. The CDR3 covers 14 residues.

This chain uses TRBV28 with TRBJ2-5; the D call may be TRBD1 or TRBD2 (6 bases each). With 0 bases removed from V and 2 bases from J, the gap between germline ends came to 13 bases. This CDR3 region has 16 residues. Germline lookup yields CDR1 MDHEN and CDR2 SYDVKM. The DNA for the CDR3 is TGTGCCAGCAGTTTATGGGGGGGCGCGGGTCAAGAGACCCAGTACTTC. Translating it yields CASSLWGGAGQETQYF.

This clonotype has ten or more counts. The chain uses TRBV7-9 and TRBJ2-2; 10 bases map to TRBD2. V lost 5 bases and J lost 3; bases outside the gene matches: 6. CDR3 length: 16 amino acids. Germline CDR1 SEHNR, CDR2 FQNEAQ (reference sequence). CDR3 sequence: CASSPGLAEHTGELFF. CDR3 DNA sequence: TGTGCCAGCAGCCCCGGACTAGCGGAGCACACCGGGGAGCTGTTTTTT.

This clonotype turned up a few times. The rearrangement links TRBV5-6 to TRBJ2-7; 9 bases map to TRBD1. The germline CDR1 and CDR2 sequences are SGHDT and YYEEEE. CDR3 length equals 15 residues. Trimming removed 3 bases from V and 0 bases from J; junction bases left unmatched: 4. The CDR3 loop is CASSSRDRVSYEQYF. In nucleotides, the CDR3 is TGTGCCAGCAGCTCCCGGGACAGGGTCTCCTACGAGCAGTACTTC.

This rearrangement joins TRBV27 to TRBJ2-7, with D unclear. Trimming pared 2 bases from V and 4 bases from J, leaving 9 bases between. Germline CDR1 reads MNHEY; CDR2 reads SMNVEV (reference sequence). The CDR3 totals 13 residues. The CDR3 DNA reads TGTGCCAGCAGTTTAACAATCAGGTACGAGCAGTACTTC. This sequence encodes CASSLTIRYEQYF.

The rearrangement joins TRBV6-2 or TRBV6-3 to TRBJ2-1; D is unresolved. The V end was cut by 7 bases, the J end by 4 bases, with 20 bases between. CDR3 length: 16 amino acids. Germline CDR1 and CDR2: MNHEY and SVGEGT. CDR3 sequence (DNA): TGTGCCAGCACCCACTACCTTGGCGTTGAGTACAATGAGCAGTTCTTC. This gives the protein CASTHYLGVEYNEQFF.

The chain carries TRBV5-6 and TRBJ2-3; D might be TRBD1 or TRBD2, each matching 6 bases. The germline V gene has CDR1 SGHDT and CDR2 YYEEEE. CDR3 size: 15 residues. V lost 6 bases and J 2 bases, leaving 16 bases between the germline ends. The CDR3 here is CASIQGRGITDTQYF. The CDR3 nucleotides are TGTGCCAGCATCCAGGGGCGGGGTATCACAGATACGCAGTATTTT.

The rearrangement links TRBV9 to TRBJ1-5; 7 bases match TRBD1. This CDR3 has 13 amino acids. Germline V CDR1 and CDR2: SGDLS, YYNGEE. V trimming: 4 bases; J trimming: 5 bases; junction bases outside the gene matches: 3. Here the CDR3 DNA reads TGTGCCAGCAGCTCAGGGGGGGATCAGCCCCAGCATTTT. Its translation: CASSSGGDQPQHF.

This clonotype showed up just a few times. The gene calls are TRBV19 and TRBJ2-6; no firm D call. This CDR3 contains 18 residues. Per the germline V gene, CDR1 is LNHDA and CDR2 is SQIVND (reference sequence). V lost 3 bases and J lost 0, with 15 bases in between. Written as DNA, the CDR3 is TGTGCCAGTAGTATCGTTTTGTCCCTCATCTCTGGGGCCAACGTCCTGACTTTC. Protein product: CASSIVLSLISGANVLTF.

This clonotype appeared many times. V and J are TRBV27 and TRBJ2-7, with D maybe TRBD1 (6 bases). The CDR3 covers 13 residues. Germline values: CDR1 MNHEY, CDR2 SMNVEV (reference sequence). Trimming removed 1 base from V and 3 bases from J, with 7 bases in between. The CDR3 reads CASSLLDSYEQYF. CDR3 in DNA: TGTGCCAGCAGTTTATTGGACAGCTACGAGCAGTACTTC.

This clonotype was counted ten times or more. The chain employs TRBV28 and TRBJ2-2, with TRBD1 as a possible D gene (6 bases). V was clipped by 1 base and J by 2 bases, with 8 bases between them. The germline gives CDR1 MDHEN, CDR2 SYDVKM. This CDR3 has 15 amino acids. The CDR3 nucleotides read TGTGCCAGCAGTTTATACAGGGAAAACACCGGGGAGCTGTTTTTT. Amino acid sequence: CASSLYRENTGELFF.

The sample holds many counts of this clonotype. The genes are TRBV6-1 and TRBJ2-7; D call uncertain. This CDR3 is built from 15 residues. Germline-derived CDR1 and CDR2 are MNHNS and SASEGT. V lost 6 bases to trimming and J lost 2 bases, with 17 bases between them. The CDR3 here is CASSSGWAGAYEQYF. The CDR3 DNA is TGTGCCAGCAGCTCCGGGTGGGCCGGCGCCTACGAGCAGTACTTC.

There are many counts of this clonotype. CDR3 nucleotides: TGTGCCAGCAGCTTGGACAGGGTATTCGCAGGGGAGCTGTTTTTT. Encoded protein: CASSLDRVFAGELFF. The V gene is TRBV7-9, the J gene TRBJ2-2; TRBD1 matches at 8 bases. The germline gives CDR1 SEHNR, CDR2 FQNEAQ (reference sequence). Unmatched junction bases numbered 8, after V lost 3 bases and J lost 8 bases. CDR3 length: 15 amino acids.

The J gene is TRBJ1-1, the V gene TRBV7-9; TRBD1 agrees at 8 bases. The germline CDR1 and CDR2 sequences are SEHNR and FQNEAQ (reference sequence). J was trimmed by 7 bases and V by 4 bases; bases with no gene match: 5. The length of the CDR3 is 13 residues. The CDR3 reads CASSSRQGSEAFF. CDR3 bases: TGTGCCAGCAGCTCTCGACAGGGGAGTGAAGCTTTCTTT.

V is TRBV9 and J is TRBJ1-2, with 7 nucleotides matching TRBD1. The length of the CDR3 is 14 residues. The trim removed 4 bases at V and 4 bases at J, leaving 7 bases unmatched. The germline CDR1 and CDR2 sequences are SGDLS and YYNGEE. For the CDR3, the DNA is TGTGCCAGCAGCACCGGACAGGACCCCTATGGCTACACCTTC. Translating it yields CASSTGQDPYGYTF.

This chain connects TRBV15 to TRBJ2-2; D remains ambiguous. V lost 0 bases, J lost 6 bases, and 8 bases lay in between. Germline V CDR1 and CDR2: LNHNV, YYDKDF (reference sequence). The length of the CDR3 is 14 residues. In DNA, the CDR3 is TGTGCCACCAGCAGAGATGAAGGAGCCGGGGAGCTGTTTTTT. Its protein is CATSRDEGAGELFF.